Given below is one T cell receptor (beta chain) in context. Clones were read by immunoSEQ multiplex PCR, and TCRdb kept only the in-frame ones, dropping some. The sample lists about 380,000 clones; around 90% were seen once. CDR1 and CDR2 (germline): MGHRA, YSYEKL. With 2 bases removed from V and 0 bases from J, the gap between germline ends came to 13 bases. The CDR3 runs to 17 residues. Participant-reported clinical history was the basis for cohort assignment. This sample was taken from a study of blood T cell repertoires in COVID-19. What was sequenced was PBMCs or T cells enriched from blood (not recorded which). The chain combines TRBV4-1 with TRBJ2-2; D is unresolved. The receptor's source is a woman aged 18-30 years who had recovered from COVID-19. DNA for the CDR3: TGCGCCAGCAGCCAACCGGCCAGGTCCGCGAACACCGGGGAGCTGTTTTTT. Its translation: CASSQPARSANTGELFF.